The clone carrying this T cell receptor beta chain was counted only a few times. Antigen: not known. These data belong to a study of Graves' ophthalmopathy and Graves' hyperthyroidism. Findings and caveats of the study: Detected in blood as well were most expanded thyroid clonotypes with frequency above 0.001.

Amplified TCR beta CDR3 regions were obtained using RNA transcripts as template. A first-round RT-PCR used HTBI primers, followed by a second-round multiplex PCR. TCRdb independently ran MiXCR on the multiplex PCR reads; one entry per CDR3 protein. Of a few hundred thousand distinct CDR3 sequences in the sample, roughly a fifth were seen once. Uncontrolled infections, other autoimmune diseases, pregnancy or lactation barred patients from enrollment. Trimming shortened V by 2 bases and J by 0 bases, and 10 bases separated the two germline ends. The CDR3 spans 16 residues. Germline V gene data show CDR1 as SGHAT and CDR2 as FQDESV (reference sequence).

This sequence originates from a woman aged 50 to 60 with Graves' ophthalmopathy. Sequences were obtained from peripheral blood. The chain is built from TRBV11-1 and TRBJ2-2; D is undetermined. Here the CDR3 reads CASSLSGRPNTGELFF. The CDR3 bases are TGTGCCAGCAGCTTATCTGGTCGCCCGAACACCGGGGAGCTGTTTTTT.